This T cell receptor (beta chain) stems from a study of cytomegalovirus exposure and HLA in healthy donors. Donors had nominal health at sampling but likely had unrecorded immune exposures. Both 60 Vbeta primers and 13 Jbeta primers went into the PCR. Using immunoSEQ multiplex PCR, the repertoire was profiled, and TCRdb retains in-frame clones only, with some absent. The sample lists some 200,000 clones, 82% seen once, with 2.5% to 3% in the top ten. This clonotype was obtained from a woman aged 40 to 50 in good health and CMV-seronegative. Sample: PBMCs.

CDR3 residues: CASSPQEGTGNTEAFF. CDR3 nucleotide sequence: TGTGCCAGCTCACCCCAAGAAGGGACAGGGAACACTGAAGCTTTCTTT. The chain recombines TRBV18 with TRBJ1-1; TRBD1 matches at 8 bases. This CDR3 contains 16 residues. Germline V CDR1 and CDR2: KGHSH, LQKENI. Trimming removed 3 bases from V and 1 base from J; junction bases left unmatched: 7. Drawing the rest from reference TRBV18 and TRBJ1-1, the complete variable domain is NAGVMQNPRHLVRRRGQEARLRCSPMKGHSHVYWYRQLPEEGLKFMVYLQKENIIDESGMPKERFSAEFPKEGPSILRIQQVVRGDSAAYFCASSPQEGTGNTEAFFGQGTRLTVV.